This is a list of T cell receptor beta chains from one sample in a study of T cell repertoires in cytomegalovirus infection. One entry per CDR3 protein, called by TCRdb with MiXCR from the reads. The table includes almost 500,000 distinct CDR3 sequences, around 10% detected once. Sequenced: PBMCs. The receptors stem from a human donor in good health (CMV status not recorded). Some clones in this sample may be carry-over from other donors' samples. Each CDR3 is given with its conserved first and last residue. D genes are given only for firm matches. Clone sizes are given selectively: once, few, many, or a class where the clone is expanded.

D,J,V,size,CDR3,DNA
-,TRBJ1-2,TRBV18,many,CASSPSAETNYGYTF,TGTGCCAGCTCACCAAGCGCAGAAACTAACTATGGCTACACCTTC
-,TRBJ1-5,TRBV18,few,CASSDRRRANQPQHF,TGTGCCAGCTCGGATAGGAGACGGGCTAATCAGCCCCAGCATTTT
-,TRBJ2-5,TRBV30,many,CAWQETEPTGTQYF,TGTGCCTGGCAGGAGACTGAGCCCACGGGGACCCAGTACTTC
-,TRBJ2-7,TRBV20-1,many,CSARVPGSSYEQYF,TGCAGTGCTAGAGTCCCCGGAAGCTCCTACGAGCAGTACTTC
-,TRBJ2-3,TRBV7-9,many,CASSISEADTQYF,TGTGCCAGCAGCATCAGTGAGGCAGATACGCAGTATTTT
-,TRBJ1-5,TRBV6-2/TRBV6-3,many,CASRKQGGGDQPQHF,TGTGCCAGCAGGAAACAGGGTGGAGGAGATCAGCCCCAGCATTTT
-,TRBJ2-7,TRBV11-2,many,CASSLGGPREQYF,TGTGCCAGCAGCTTAGGAGGGCCCCGGGAGCAGTACTTC
-,TRBJ1-2,TRBV7-9,-,CASSLMETYTF,TGTGCCAGCAGCTTGATGGAGACCTACACCTTC
TRBD1,TRBJ2-7,TRBV3-1,-,CASSYQGDEQYF,TGTGCCAGCAGCTACCAGGGGGACGAGCAGTACTTC
-,TRBJ1-1,TRBV7-9,-,CASAPPNTEAFF,TGTGCCAGCGCTCCGCCTAACACTGAAGCTTTCTTT
TRBD1,TRBJ1-6,TRBV20-1,few,CSALRTGGSSPLHF,TGCAGTGCTCTACGGACAGGGGGTAGTTCACCCCTCCACTTT
TRBD1,TRBJ1-5,TRBV3-1,many,CASSQGTGDQPQHF,TGTGCCAGCAGCCAAGGGACAGGGGATCAGCCCCAGCATTTT
-,TRBJ2-3,TRBV5-4,few,CASSPGRRSTDTQYF,TGTGCCAGCAGCCCTGGACGGAGGAGCACAGATACGCAGTATTTT
TRBD1,TRBJ1-5,TRBV14,many,CASSQGGTGGQPQHF,TGTGCCAGCAGCCAAGGCGGGACAGGGGGACAGCCCCAGCATTTT
-,TRBJ1-1,TRBV20-1,-,CSARDGRGGKAFF,TGCAGTGCTAGAGATGGCAGGGGAGGAAAAGCTTTCTTT
-,TRBJ1-2,TRBV28,many,CASSTQGRGDYGYTF,TGTGCCAGCAGTACTCAGGGACGGGGCGACTATGGCTACACCTTC
-,TRBJ1-3,TRBV7-9,many,CASSISGTLGNTIYF,TGTGCCAGCAGTATCTCCGGGACACTTGGAAACACCATATATTTT
-,TRBJ1-2,TRBV29-1,-,CSVEAGENYGYTF,TGCAGCGTTGAGGCAGGAGAAAACTATGGCTACACCTTC
-,TRBJ2-5,TRBV5-1,-,CASSPDPGQETQYF,TGCGCCAGCAGCCCCGACCCTGGGCAAGAGACCCAGTACTTC
TRBD1,TRBJ1-2,TRBV7-2,many,CASSLGDRVYGYTF,TGTGCCAGCAGCTTAGGGGACAGGGTTTATGGCTACACCTTC
-,TRBJ1-5,TRBV20-1,few,CSAREGRGGNQPQHF,TGCAGTGCTAGAGAGGGCAGAGGTGGCAATCAGCCCCAGCATTTT
TRBD2,TRBJ2-5,TRBV7-2,many,CASSLGLAGRETQYF,TGTGCCAGCAGCTTGGGACTAGCGGGAAGAGAGACCCAGTACTTC
-,TRBJ2-1,TRBV6-2/TRBV6-3,-,CASSHTSNEQFF,TGTGCCAGCAGCCATACTAGCAATGAGCAGTTCTTC
-,TRBJ2-1,TRBV7-9,many,CASTARASYNEQFF,TGTGCCAGCACGGCCCGGGCGTCCTACAATGAGCAGTTCTTC
-,TRBJ1-1,TRBV12-3/TRBV12-4,many,CASRKPNLMDTEAFF,TGTGCCAGCAGGAAGCCCAATCTGATGGACACTGAAGCTTTCTTT
TRBD1,TRBJ1-1,TRBV12-5,-,CASGGTGTTEAFF,TGTGCTAGTGGCGGGACAGGGACCACTGAAGCTTTCTTT
TRBD2,TRBJ2-1,TRBV27,many,CASSLDAQREVNEQFF,TGTGCCAGCAGTTTAGATGCTCAGCGGGAGGTCAATGAGCAGTTCTTC
-,TRBJ1-1,TRBV12-5,many,CASGLGWDTEAFF,TGTGCTAGTGGTTTGGGATGGGACACTGAAGCTTTCTTT
-,TRBJ2-2,TRBV2,-,CASSDHGEMSGELFF,TGTGCCAGCAGTGATCATGGAGAAATGAGCGGGGAGCTGTTTTTT
TRBD1,TRBJ2-3,TRBV7-6,many,CASSPTGGSTDTQYF,TGTGCCAGCAGCCCGACAGGGGGTTCCACAGATACGCAGTATTTT
-,TRBJ1-5,TRBV12-3/TRBV12-4,many,CASSSGKNQPQHF,TGTGCCAGCAGCTCAGGGAAAAATCAGCCCCAGCATTTT
-,TRBJ1-4,TRBV13,many,CASSFSGANEKLFF,TGTGCCAGCAGCTTCTCAGGCGCAAATGAAAAACTGTTTTTT
TRBD2,TRBJ2-3,TRBV20-1,many,CSARDPLAGPDTQYF,TGCAGTGCTAGAGATCCCCTAGCGGGCCCAGATACGCAGTATTTT
-,TRBJ2-6,TRBV5-1,-,CASSLAYLGGGANVLTF,TGCGCCAGCAGCTTGGCCTATTTGGGTGGGGGGGCCAACGTCCTGACTTTC
-,TRBJ1-5,TRBV19,many,CASSMRGGIDQPQHF,TGTGCCAGTAGTATGCGGGGGGGAATAGATCAGCCCCAGCATTTT
-,TRBJ2-5,TRBV7-8,many,CASSIEAETQYF,TGTGCCAGCAGCATCGAGGCGGAGACCCAGTACTTC
-,TRBJ2-3,TRBV5-4,many,CASSLGPADTQYF,TGTGCCAGCAGCTTGGGGCCTGCAGATACGCAGTATTTT
TRBD1,TRBJ1-6,TRBV28,many,CASRDRGQGDSPLHF,TGTGCCAGCAGAGATAGGGGACAGGGGGATTCACCCCTCCACTTT
-,TRBJ2-2,TRBV25-1,many,CASSESGSRGELFF,TGTGCCAGCAGTGAATCCGGGAGCCGGGGGGAGCTGTTTTTT
-,TRBJ2-1,TRBV28,few,CASSSLTVEQFF,TGTGCCAGCAGTTCCCTGACCGTCGAGCAGTTCTTC
TRBD1,TRBJ1-4,TRBV20-1,-,CSARGRGQPDEKLFF,TGCAGTGCTAGAGGGAGGGGACAGCCCGACGAAAAACTGTTTTTT
TRBD1,TRBJ1-1,TRBV5-5,many,CASSFPGGLTEAFF,TGTGCCAGCAGCTTCCCAGGGGGTTTGACTGAAGCTTTCTTT
-,TRBJ2-7,TRBV28,many,CASRPPGVGGMGEQYF,TGTGCCAGCAGGCCCCCCGGGGTTGGGGGAATGGGTGAGCAGTACTTC
TRBD1,TRBJ2-3,TRBV13,-,CASSSRDRVTDTQYF,TGTGCCAGCAGCTCCCGGGACAGGGTCACAGATACGCAGTATTTT
-,TRBJ2-1,TRBV7-9,many,CASSLPGLLKSYNEQFF,TGTGCCAGCAGCTTGCCCGGTCTCCTTAAATCCTACAATGAGCAGTTCTTC